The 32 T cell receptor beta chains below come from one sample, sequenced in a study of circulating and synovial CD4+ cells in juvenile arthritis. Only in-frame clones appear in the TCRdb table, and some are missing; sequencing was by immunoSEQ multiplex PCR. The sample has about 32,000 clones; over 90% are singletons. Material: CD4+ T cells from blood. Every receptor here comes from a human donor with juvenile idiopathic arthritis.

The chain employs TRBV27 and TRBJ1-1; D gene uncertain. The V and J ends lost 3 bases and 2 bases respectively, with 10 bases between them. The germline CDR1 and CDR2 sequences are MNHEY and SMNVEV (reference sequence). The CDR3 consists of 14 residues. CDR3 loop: CASSFEQRNTEAFF. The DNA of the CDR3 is TGTGCCAGCAGTTTCGAACAACGCAACACTGAAGCTTTCTTT.

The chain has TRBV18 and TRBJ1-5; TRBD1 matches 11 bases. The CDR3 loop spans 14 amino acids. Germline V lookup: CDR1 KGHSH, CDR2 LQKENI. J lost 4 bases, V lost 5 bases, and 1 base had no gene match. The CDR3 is CASSGQGANQPQHF. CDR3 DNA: TGTGCCAGCTCAGGACAGGGGGCAAATCAGCCCCAGCATTTT.

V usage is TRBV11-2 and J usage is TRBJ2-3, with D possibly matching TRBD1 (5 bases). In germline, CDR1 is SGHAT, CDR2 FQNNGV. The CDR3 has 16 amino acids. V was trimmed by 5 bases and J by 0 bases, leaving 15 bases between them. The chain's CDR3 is CASSLTGTTSTDTQYF. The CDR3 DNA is TGTGCCAGCAGCCTAACAGGAACCACTAGCACAGATACGCAGTATTTT.

CDR3 protein: CASTGSFSTDTQYF. CDR3 nucleotides: TGCGCCAGCACCGGGAGTTTTAGCACAGATACGCAGTATTTT. The V and J genes are TRBV10-2 and TRBJ2-3, with a possible D match to TRBD2 (6 bases). Germline V lookup: CDR1 WSHSY, CDR2 SAAADI. This CDR3 spans 14 amino acids. V lost 7 bases to trimming and J lost 0 bases, with 11 bases between them.

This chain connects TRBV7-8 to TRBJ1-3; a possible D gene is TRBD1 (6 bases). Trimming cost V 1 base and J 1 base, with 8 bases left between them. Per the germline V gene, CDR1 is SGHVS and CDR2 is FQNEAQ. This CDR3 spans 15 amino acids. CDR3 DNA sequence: TGTGCCAGCAGCTTAGGGACAGTATCTGGAAACACCATATATTTT. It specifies CASSLGTVSGNTIYF.

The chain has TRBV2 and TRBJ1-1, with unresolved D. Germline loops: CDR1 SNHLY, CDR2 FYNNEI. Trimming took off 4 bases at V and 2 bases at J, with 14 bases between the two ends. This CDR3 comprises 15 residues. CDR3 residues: CASSVSPLFNTEAFF. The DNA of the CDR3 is TGTGCCAGCAGTGTTTCCCCCCTCTTTAACACTGAAGCTTTCTTT.

The CDR3: CASSLEGAAGETQYF. CDR3 sequence (DNA): TGTGCCAGCAGCTTAGAGGGGGCTGCCGGAGAGACCCAGTACTTC. The chain couples TRBV11-2 to TRBJ2-5, with D perhaps TRBD1 (6 bases). CDR1 and CDR2 (germline): SGHAT, FQNNGV. The V gene lost 0 bases and the J gene lost 4 bases, with 12 bases spanning the gap. CDR3 length: 15 amino acids. The whole variable domain, filled in from reference TRBV11-2 and TRBJ2-5, reads EAGVAQSPRYKIIEKRQSVAFWCNPISGHATLYWYQQILGQGPKLLIQFQNNGVVDDSQLPKDRFSAERLKGVDSTLKIQPAKLEDSAVYLCASSLEGAAGETQYFGPGTRLLVL.

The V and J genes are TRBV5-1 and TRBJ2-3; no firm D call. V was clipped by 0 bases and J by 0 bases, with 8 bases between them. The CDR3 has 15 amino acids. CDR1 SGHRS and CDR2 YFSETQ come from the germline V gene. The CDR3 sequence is CASSLATESTDTQYF. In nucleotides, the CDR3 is TGCGCCAGCAGCTTGGCTACAGAGAGCACAGATACGCAGTATTTT. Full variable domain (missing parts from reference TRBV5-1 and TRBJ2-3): KAGVTQTPRYLIKTRGQQVTLSCSPISGHRSVSWYQQTPGQGLQFLFEYFSETQRNKGNFPGRFSGRQFSNSRSEMNVSTLELGDSALYLCASSLATESTDTQYFGPGTRLTVL.

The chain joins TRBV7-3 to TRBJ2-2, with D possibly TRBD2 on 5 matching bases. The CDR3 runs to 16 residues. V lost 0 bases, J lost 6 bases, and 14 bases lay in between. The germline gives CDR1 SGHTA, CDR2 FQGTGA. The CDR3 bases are TGTGCCAGCAGCTTAACGGGGAGCGAACGAGCCGGGGAGCTGTTTTTT. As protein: CASSLTGSERAGELFF.

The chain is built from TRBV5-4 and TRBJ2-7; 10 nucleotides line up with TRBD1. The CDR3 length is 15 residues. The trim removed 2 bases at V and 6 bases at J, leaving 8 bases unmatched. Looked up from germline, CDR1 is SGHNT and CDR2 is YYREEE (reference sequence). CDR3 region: CASSLAGQGKVEQYF. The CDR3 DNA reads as TGTGCCAGCAGCTTAGCGGGACAGGGGAAAGTCGAGCAGTACTTC.

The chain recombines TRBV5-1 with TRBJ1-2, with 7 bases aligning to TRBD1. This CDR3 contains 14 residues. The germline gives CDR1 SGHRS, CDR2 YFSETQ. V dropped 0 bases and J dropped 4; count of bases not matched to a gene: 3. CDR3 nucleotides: TGCGCCAGCAGCTTGGAAGGGGGCCGCTATGGCTACACCTTC. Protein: CASSLEGGRYGYTF. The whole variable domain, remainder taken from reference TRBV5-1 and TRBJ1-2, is KAGVTQTPRYLIKTRGQQVTLSCSPISGHRSVSWYQQTPGQGLQFLFEYFSETQRNKGNFPGRFSGRQFSNSRSEMNVSTLELGDSALYLCASSLEGGRYGYTFGSGTRLTVV.

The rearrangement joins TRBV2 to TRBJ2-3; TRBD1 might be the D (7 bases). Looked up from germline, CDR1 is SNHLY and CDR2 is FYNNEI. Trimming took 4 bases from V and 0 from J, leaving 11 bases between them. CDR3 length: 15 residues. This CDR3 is CASSAQGTSTDTQYF. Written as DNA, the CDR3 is TGTGCCAGCAGTGCACAGGGGACTAGCACAGATACGCAGTATTTT.

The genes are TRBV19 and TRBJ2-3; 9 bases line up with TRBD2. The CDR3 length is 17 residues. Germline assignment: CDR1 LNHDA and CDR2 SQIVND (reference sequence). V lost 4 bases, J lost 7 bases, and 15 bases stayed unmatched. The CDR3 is CASSTAPLAGNLNTQYF. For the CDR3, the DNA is TGTGCCAGTAGTACCGCCCCTCTAGCGGGGAACTTAAATACGCAGTATTTT.

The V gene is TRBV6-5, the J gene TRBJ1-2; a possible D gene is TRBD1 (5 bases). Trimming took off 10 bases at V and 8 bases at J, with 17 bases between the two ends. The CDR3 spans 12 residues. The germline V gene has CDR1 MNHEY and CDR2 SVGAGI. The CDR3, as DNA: TGTGCCACCGGGGGAATCTTCAGGGGCTACACCTTC. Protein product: CATGGIFRGYTF.

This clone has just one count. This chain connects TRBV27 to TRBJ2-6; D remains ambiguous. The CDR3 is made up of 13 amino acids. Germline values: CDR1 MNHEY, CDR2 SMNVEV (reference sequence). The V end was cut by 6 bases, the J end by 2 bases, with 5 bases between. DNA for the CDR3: TGTGCCAGCAGCCTTGCTGGGGCCAACGTCCTGACTTTC. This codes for CASSLAGANVLTF. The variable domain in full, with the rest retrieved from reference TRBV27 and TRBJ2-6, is EAQVTQNPRYLITVTGKKLTVTCSQNMNHEYMSWYRQDPGLGLRQIYYSMNVEVTDKGDVPEGYKVSRKEKRNFPLILESPSPNQTSLYFCASSLAGANVLTFGAGSRLTVL.

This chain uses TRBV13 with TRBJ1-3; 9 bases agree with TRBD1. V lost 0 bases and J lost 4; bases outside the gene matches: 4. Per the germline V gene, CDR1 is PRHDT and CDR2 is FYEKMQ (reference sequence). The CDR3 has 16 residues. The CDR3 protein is CASSLGTGTGGNTIYF. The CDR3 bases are TGTGCCAGCAGCTTAGGCACCGGGACAGGGGGAAACACCATATATTTT.

The DNA of the CDR3 is TGTGCCAGCAGCTTAAGTGTCGGTGCTTACGAGCAGTACTTC. Residues: CASSLSVGAYEQYF. The rearrangement links TRBV7-2 to TRBJ2-7; the D is unclear. V lost 2 bases and J 4 bases, leaving 12 bases between the germline ends. CDR3 size: 14 residues. In germline, CDR1 is SGHTA, CDR2 FQGNSA.

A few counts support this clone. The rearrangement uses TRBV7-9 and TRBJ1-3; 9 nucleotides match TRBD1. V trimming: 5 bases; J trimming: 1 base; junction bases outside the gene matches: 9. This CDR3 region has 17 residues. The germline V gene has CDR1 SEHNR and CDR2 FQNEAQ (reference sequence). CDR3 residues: CASSLGQGTQSGNTIYF. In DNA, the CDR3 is TGTGCCAGCAGCCTTGGACAGGGGACACAATCTGGAAACACCATATATTTT.

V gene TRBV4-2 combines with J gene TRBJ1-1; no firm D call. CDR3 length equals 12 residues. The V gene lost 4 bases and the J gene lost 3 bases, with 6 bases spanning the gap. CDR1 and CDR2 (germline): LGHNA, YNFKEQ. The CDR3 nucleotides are TGTGCCAGCAGCCGAGTCTACACTGAAGCTTTCTTT. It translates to CASSRVYTEAFF.

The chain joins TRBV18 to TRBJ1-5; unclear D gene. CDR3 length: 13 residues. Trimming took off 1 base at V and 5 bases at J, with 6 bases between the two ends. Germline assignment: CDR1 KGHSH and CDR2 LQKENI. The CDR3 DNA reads TGTGCCAGCTCACCACGAGGAGATCAGCCCCAGCATTTT. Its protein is CASSPRGDQPQHF.

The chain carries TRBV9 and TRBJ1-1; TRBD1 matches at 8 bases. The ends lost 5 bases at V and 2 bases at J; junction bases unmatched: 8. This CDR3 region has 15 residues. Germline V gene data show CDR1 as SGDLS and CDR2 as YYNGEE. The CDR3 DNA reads TGTGCCAGCAGACCAGTCGGACAGGGTAACACTGAAGCTTTCTTT. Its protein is CASRPVGQGNTEAFF.

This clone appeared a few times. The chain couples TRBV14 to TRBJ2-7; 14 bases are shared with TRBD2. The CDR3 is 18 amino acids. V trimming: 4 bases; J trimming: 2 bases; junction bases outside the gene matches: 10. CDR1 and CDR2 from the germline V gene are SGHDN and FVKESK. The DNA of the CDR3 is TGTGCCAGCAGCCGTAGAGGACTAGCGGGAGGCAGTCCCTACGAGCAGTACTTC. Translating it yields CASSRRGLAGGSPYEQYF.

CDR3 sequence (DNA): TGCGCCAGCAGCAGGACAGGGGGCGCGGACACTGAAGCTTTCTTT. This gives the protein CASSRTGGADTEAFF. The chain couples TRBV5-1 to TRBJ1-1; 11 bases map to TRBD1. The CDR3 spans 15 residues. Trimming took 4 bases from V and 3 from J; bases not matched to a gene: 5. Germline CDR1 SGHRS, CDR2 YFSETQ.

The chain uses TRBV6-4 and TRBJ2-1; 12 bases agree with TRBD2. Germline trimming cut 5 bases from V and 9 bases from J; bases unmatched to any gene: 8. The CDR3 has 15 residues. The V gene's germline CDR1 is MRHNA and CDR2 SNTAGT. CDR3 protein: CASSLLAGGPREQFF. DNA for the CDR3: TGTGCCAGCAGTCTCCTAGCGGGAGGGCCGCGTGAGCAGTTCTTC.

The CDR3 protein is CASSLSYGRGNYEQYF. The DNA for the CDR3 is TGTGCCAGCAGTTTAAGTTACGGGAGGGGAAACTACGAGCAGTACTTC. The rearrangement uses TRBV28 and TRBJ2-7, with 8 positions matching TRBD2. The CDR3 has 16 residues. Germline V gene lookup returns CDR1 MDHEN and CDR2 SYDVKM. Trimming cost V 2 bases and J 3 bases; bases outside gene matches: 9.

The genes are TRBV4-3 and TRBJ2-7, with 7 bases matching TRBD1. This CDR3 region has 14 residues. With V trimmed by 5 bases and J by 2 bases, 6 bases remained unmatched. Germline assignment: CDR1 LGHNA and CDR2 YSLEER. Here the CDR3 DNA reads TGCGCCAGCAGCAGCCGACAGGGCACCTACGAGCAGTACTTC. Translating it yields CASSSRQGTYEQYF.

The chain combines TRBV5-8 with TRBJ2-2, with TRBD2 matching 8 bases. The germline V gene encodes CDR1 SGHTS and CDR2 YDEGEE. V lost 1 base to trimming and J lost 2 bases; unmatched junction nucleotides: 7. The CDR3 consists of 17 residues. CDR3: CASSLWSAGDNTGELFF. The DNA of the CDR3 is TGTGCCAGCAGCTTGTGGTCAGCGGGGGACAACACCGGGGAGCTGTTTTTT.

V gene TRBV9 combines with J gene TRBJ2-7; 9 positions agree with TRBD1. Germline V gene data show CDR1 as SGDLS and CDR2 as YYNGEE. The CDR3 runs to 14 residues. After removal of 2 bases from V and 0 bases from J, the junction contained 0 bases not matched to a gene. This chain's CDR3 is CASSVDRGSYEQYF. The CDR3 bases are TGTGCCAGCAGCGTGGACAGGGGCTCCTACGAGCAGTACTTC.

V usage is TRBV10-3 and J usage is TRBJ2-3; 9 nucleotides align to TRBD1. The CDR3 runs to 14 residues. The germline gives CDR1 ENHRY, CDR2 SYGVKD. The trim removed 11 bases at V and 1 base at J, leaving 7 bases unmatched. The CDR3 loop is CAAVRDRGTDTQYF. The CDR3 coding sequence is TGTGCCGCTGTCCGGGACAGGGGCACAGATACGCAGTATTTT.

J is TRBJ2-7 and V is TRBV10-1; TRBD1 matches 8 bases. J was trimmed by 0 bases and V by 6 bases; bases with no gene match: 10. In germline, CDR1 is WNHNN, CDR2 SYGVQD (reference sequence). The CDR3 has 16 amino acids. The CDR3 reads CASSPGQGSSSYEQYF. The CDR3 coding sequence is TGCGCCAGCAGCCCAGGACAGGGCAGCAGCTCCTACGAGCAGTACTTC.

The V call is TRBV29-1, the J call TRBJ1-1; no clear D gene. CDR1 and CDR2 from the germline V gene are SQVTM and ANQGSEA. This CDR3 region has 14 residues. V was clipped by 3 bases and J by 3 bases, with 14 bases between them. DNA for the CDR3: TGCAGCGTTGAGAGTCCAATGCGTCACACTGAAGCTTTCTTT. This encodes CSVESPMRHTEAFF.

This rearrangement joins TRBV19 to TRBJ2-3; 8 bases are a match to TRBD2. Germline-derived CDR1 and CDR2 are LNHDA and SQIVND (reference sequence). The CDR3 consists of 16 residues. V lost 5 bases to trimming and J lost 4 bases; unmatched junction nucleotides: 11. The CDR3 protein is CASSDSRRGDADTQYF. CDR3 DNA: TGTGCCAGTAGTGACTCGCGGCGGGGGGATGCAGATACGCAGTATTTT.